Listed below are T cell receptor beta chains from one sample, sequenced in a study of cytomegalovirus exposure and HLA in healthy donors. Profiled with immunoSEQ multiplex PCR; TCRdb holds only in-frame clones, not every one. The sample yields approximately 120,000 clones, about 78% seen once. Source material: PBMCs. The origin of the receptors is a woman aged 40 to 50 in good health and CMV-seropositive. Each CDR3 is given with its conserved first and last residue. Each record gives: V gene, clone size, D gene, J gene, CDR3 DNA, CDR3 protein. A D gene is named only where the DNA matches it firmly. Not all rows give a size; the values are once, few, many and, for expanded clones, a class.

V: TRBV5-4; size: once; D: TRBD1; J: TRBJ2-1; DNA: TGTGCCAGCAGCTGGGGACAGAGCTCCTACAATGAGCAGTTCTTC; CDR3: CASSWGQSSYNEQFF
V: TRBV2; size: once; D: NA; J: TRBJ1-6; DNA: TGTGCCAGCAGTTTTGAGGGAATCTCCCTCCACTTT; CDR3: CASSFEGISLHF
V: TRBV29-1; size: NA; D: NA; J: TRBJ1-2; DNA: TGCAGCGGGGGAGGGCAGGACTATGGCTACACCTTC; CDR3: CSGGGQDYGYTF
V: TRBV5-1; size: NA; D: TRBD1; J: TRBJ2-1; DNA: TGCGCCAGCAGCTCCGGGACAGGGCAGCACAATGAGCAGTTCTTC; CDR3: CASSSGTGQHNEQFF
V: TRBV19; size: NA; D: NA; J: TRBJ2-6; DNA: TGTGCCAGTAGTGTCCAGGGGCCCGGGGCCAACGTCCTGACTTTC; CDR3: CASSVQGPGANVLTF
V: TRBV2; size: NA; D: NA; J: TRBJ1-1; DNA: TGTGCCAGCATCCGGGACACCATGAACACTGAAGCTTTCTTT; CDR3: CASIRDTMNTEAFF
V: TRBV6-1; size: NA; D: NA; J: TRBJ1-1; DNA: TGTGCCAGCAGTGAAACTGGACAGTTGAACACTGAAGCTTTCTTT; CDR3: CASSETGQLNTEAFF
V: TRBV5-1; size: NA; D: NA; J: TRBJ1-6; DNA: TGCGCCAGCAGCTTGGCTGGGAGAGGATCACCCCTCCACTTT; CDR3: CASSLAGRGSPLHF
V: TRBV5-1; size: NA; D: TRBD1; J: TRBJ1-4; DNA: TGCGCCAGCAGCCCTCACATCCCCAGATCAGGGGGCGCGGACGAAAAACTGTTTTTT; CDR3: CASSPHIPRSGGADEKLFF
V: TRBV11-1; size: NA; D: NA; J: TRBJ1-1; DNA: TGTGCCAGCAGCTACAGGGTTTCTGAAGCTTTCTTT; CDR3: CASSYRVSEAFF
V: TRBV6-8; size: few; D: NA; J: TRBJ2-5; DNA: TGTGCCAGCAGTTACTCGCCGCAGGAAGAGACCCAGTACTTC; CDR3: CASSYSPQEETQYF
V: TRBV5-1; size: NA; D: NA; J: TRBJ2-4; DNA: TGCGCCAGCGCTCTCGGGATGGGCAAAAACATTCAGTACTTC; CDR3: CASALGMGKNIQYF
V: TRBV5-6; size: NA; D: NA; J: TRBJ1-1; DNA: TGTGCCAGCAGATGGAGCGCGGGAGGTTTGGCTTTCTTT; CDR3: CASRWSAGGLAFF